Below, 13 T cell receptor beta chains from the same sample are listed, as sequenced in a study of cytomegalovirus exposure and HLA in healthy donors. 60 Vbeta and 13 Jbeta primers were used in PCR. Measured with immunoSEQ multiplex PCR; TCRdb has only the in-frame clones, and not every one. Found here are a few hundred thousand clones, 75% to 85% of them singletons; the top ten hold about 0.28%. Sequences were obtained from PBMCs. Every receptor here comes from a girl aged 2-15 years in good health and CMV-seronegative.

The rearrangement uses TRBV6-1 and TRBJ2-2, with 16 positions matching TRBD2. Germline V gives CDR1 MNHNS, CDR2 SASEGT. J lost 4 bases, V lost 2 bases, and 13 bases had no gene match. The CDR3 has 21 residues. The CDR3 reads CASSESPPGLAGGRSTGELFF. In DNA form, the CDR3 reads TGTGCCAGCAGTGAAAGCCCTCCGGGACTAGCGGGGGGGAGAAGCACCGGGGAGCTGTTTTTT.

The rearrangement links TRBV7-6 to TRBJ2-7; D may be TRBD2 (5 bases). The germline CDR1 and CDR2 sequences are SGHVS and FNYEAQ. CDR3 size: 14 residues. The V gene lost 2 bases and the J gene lost 6 bases, with 14 bases spanning the gap. CDR3 protein: CASSLRTSSGEQYF. The CDR3 region has the DNA TGTGCCAGCAGCTTACGGACTTCATCCGGCGAGCAGTACTTC.

The chain employs TRBV6-6 and TRBJ1-1, with 9 bases matching TRBD1. The CDR3 sequence is 15 residues long. The germline V gene encodes CDR1 MNHNY and CDR2 SVGAGI (reference sequence). V shed 4 bases, J shed 5 bases, and the junction held 8 bases outside the gene matches. The CDR3 nucleotides read TGTGCCAGCAGTTTTTACACCGGGACAGGGACTGAAGCTTTCTTT. This sequence encodes CASSFYTGTGTEAFF.

The J gene is TRBJ1-1, the V gene TRBV28; D is undetermined. The germline V gene has CDR1 MDHEN and CDR2 SYDVKM. This CDR3 has 12 residues. V lost 7 bases and J lost 1, with 7 bases in between. The CDR3 bases are TGTGCCAGCAAGAGCGAGAACACTGAAGCTTTCTTT. Its translation: CASKSENTEAFF. Together with reference TRBV28 and TRBJ1-1, the CDR3 gives the full variable domain: DVKVTQSSRYLVKRTGEKVFLECVQDMDHENMFWYRQDPGLGLRLIYFSYDVKMKEKGDIPEGYSVSREKKERFSLILESASTNQTSMYLCASKSENTEAFFGQGTRLTVV.

This chain uses TRBV11-2 with TRBJ2-5, with 10 bases lining up with TRBD1. Near its end, the DNA agrees better with TRBJ2-7, so the J call may be wrong. This CDR3 is 15 amino acids long. Germline V gene sequence: CDR1 SGHAT, CDR2 FQNNGV. Here the CDR3 reads CASLALTGGAYEQYF. In nucleotides, the CDR3 is TGTGCCAGCCTAGCCCTGACAGGGGGCGCGTACGAGCAGTACTTC.

V usage is TRBV28 and J usage is TRBJ2-1, with D maybe TRBD2 (5 bases). CDR3 length: 14 residues. V lost 6 bases and J lost 5, with 14 bases in between. Germline V gives CDR1 MDHEN, CDR2 SYDVKM. This chain's CDR3 is CASRERPVDNEQFF. The DNA of the CDR3 is TGTGCCAGCAGAGAGCGGCCCGTCGACAATGAGCAGTTCTTC.

The chain joins TRBV18 to TRBJ2-7; weak D call: TRBD1 (5 bases). This CDR3 spans 12 amino acids. Trimming took off 4 bases at V and 3 bases at J, with 7 bases between the two ends. Germline-derived CDR1 and CDR2 are KGHSH and LQKENI. For the CDR3, the DNA is TGTGCCAGCTCACTCGACAGCTACGAGCAGTACTTC. Translating it yields CASSLDSYEQYF.

As DNA, the CDR3 is TGCAGCGTAACTACAGGGGCGGGGGGCTACACCTTC. Translation: CSVTTGAGGYTF. The chain uses TRBV29-1 and TRBJ1-2; 7 bases align to TRBD1. The CDR3 is 12 amino acids. CDR1 is SQVTM, CDR2 ANQGSEA, per germline. V dropped 6 bases and J dropped 8; count of bases not matched to a gene: 9.

V gene TRBV5-1 combines with J gene TRBJ2-5; D is possibly TRBD2 (5 bases). Germline V lookup: CDR1 SGHRS, CDR2 YFSETQ. The CDR3 totals 17 residues. Trimming shortened V by 5 bases and J by 2 bases, and 22 bases separated the two germline ends. The CDR3: CASSRGWRAPSQETQYF. CDR3 DNA sequence: TGCGCCAGCAGTCGGGGTTGGCGGGCCCCGTCGCAAGAGACCCAGTACTTC.

This clone has just one count. V and J are TRBV5-1 and TRBJ1-4; TRBD1 matches 7 bases. This CDR3 is built from 15 residues. Germline V gene data show CDR1 as SGHRS and CDR2 as YFSETQ. Unmatched junction bases numbered 5, after V lost 1 base and J lost 5 bases. CDR3 nucleotides: TGCGCCAGCAGCTTGAGGCCGGACAGGAATGAAAAACTGTTTTTT. Protein product: CASSLRPDRNEKLFF.

This clone has a single count. This sequence joins TRBV7-9 and TRBJ1-2; possible D gene TRBD1, 6 bases. In germline, CDR1 is SEHNR, CDR2 FQNEAQ (reference sequence). This CDR3 is 14 amino acids long. V was clipped by 3 bases and J by 4 bases, with 12 bases between them. CDR3 sequence reads: CASSFQQGAYGYTF. The CDR3 coding sequence is TGTGCCAGCAGCTTTCAACAGGGTGCCTATGGCTACACCTTC.

The CDR3 DNA follows: TGCGCCAGCAGCCAAGATCTGCAGGCTCTAGCGGGGGATGAAAAACTGTTTTTT. It codes for CASSQDLQALAGDEKLFF. The chain joins TRBV4-1 to TRBJ1-4; tentative D call: TRBD1 (5 bases). Trimming shortened V by 0 bases and J by 6 bases, and 20 bases separated the two germline ends. The germline V gene has CDR1 MGHRA and CDR2 YSYEKL. This CDR3 has 18 amino acids.

This chain connects TRBV2 to TRBJ1-2; 7 bases fit TRBD1. V lost 3 bases, J lost 8 bases, and 3 bases stayed unmatched. The germline CDR1 and CDR2 sequences are SNHLY and FYNNEI. The CDR3 spans 12 residues. This chain's CDR3 is CASSDDRDGYTF. The DNA of the CDR3 is TGTGCCAGCAGTGATGACAGGGACGGCTACACCTTC.